A selection of T cell receptor beta chains follows, all from one sample in a study of response to subunit inactivated influenza vaccine. TCRdb re-called the RT-PCR reads through MiXCR, storing one row per CDR3 protein. This table holds under 550,000 distinct CDR3 sequences, approximately 7.1% found once. This specimen consisted of PBMCs from blood, obtained roughly 24 months after vaccination. All receptors derive from a man aged 50 to 69 who received an inactivated influenza vaccine. The CDR3 runs from the conserved cysteine through the conserved F or W. A D gene is named only where the DNA matches it firmly. The size entry is marked missing in some rows and otherwise reads once, few, many or a size class.

D gene: TRBD2
J gene: TRBJ2-7
clone size: few
V gene: TRBV28
CDR3 protein: CASRYPGRGISYEQYF
CDR3 DNA: TGTGCCAGCAGGTACCCAGGGAGGGGCATTTCCTACGAGCAGTACTTC

D gene: TRBD1
J gene: TRBJ2-5
clone size: few
V gene: TRBV4-3
CDR3 protein: CASSQEGTGPGETQYF
CDR3 DNA: TGCGCCAGCAGCCAAGAGGGGACAGGGCCGGGGGAGACCCAGTACTTC

D gene: .
J gene: TRBJ2-5
clone size: many
V gene: TRBV11-2
CDR3 protein: CASSLTYSLGETQYF
CDR3 DNA: TGTGCCAGCAGCCTGACGTATAGTCTCGGGGAGACCCAGTACTTC

D gene: .
J gene: TRBJ1-1
clone size: many
V gene: TRBV12-3/TRBV12-4
CDR3 protein: CASSFRGNEAFF
CDR3 DNA: TGTGCCAGCAGTTTTAGGGGTAATGAAGCTTTCTTT

D gene: .
J gene: TRBJ1-1
clone size: few
V gene: TRBV5-1
CDR3 protein: CASSSGERSQAFF
CDR3 DNA: TGCGCCAGCAGCTCGGGGGAACGGTCCCAAGCTTTCTTT

D gene: TRBD1
J gene: TRBJ1-5
clone size: .
V gene: TRBV4-2
CDR3 protein: CASSQAQGGQPQHF
CDR3 DNA: TGTGCCAGCAGCCAAGCACAGGGGGGTCAGCCCCAGCATTTT

D gene: .
J gene: TRBJ2-3
clone size: many
V gene: TRBV5-1
CDR3 protein: CASSPPPGASTDTQYF
CDR3 DNA: TGCGCCAGCAGCCCCCCACCGGGAGCTAGCACAGATACGCAGTATTTT

D gene: .
J gene: TRBJ2-6
clone size: .
V gene: TRBV20-1
CDR3 protein: CSASNLQGSGANVLTF
CDR3 DNA: TGCAGTGCTTCCAACCTCCAGGGGTCTGGGGCCAACGTCCTGACTTTC

D gene: TRBD1
J gene: TRBJ1-3
clone size: many
V gene: TRBV7-2
CDR3 protein: CASVGQGARNTIYF
CDR3 DNA: TGTGCCAGCGTGGGACAGGGGGCTAGAAACACCATATATTTT

D gene: .
J gene: TRBJ2-7
clone size: many
V gene: TRBV12-5
CDR3 protein: CASGLVPVLSYEQYF
CDR3 DNA: TGTGCTAGTGGTTTGGTGCCAGTTCTCTCCTACGAGCAGTACTTC

D gene: TRBD2
J gene: TRBJ2-5
clone size: few
V gene: TRBV5-5
CDR3 protein: CASSFSGAGGETQYF
CDR3 DNA: TGTGCCAGCAGCTTTAGCGGGGCCGGGGGGGAGACCCAGTACTTC

D gene: .
J gene: TRBJ1-6
clone size: many
V gene: TRBV10-3
CDR3 protein: CATLQGTGNSPLHF
CDR3 DNA: TGTGCCACTTTACAGGGAACGGGAAATTCACCCCTCCACTTT

D gene: .
J gene: TRBJ2-3
clone size: .
V gene: TRBV12-3/TRBV12-4
CDR3 protein: CASSLWYGSSTDTQYF
CDR3 DNA: TGTGCCAGCAGTTTATGGTACGGCTCTAGCACAGATACGCAGTATTTT

D gene: .
J gene: TRBJ2-3
clone size: .
V gene: TRBV10-3
CDR3 protein: CAISEHAGSTDTQYF
CDR3 DNA: TGTGCCATCAGTGAGCACGCCGGTAGCACAGATACGCAGTATTTT

D gene: .
J gene: TRBJ2-2
clone size: once
V gene: TRBV3-1
CDR3 protein: CASTKGGLQSLTGELFF
CDR3 DNA: TGTGCCAGCACCAAGGGGGGACTCCAGTCTCTAACCGGGGAGCTGTTTTTT

D gene: .
J gene: TRBJ2-3
clone size: many
V gene: TRBV5-1
CDR3 protein: CASSSHQRSSTDTQYF
CDR3 DNA: TGCGCCAGCAGCTCCCATCAGCGGTCTAGCACAGATACGCAGTATTTT

D gene: .
J gene: TRBJ1-6
clone size: few
V gene: TRBV5-1
CDR3 protein: CASSLKENNSPLHF
CDR3 DNA: TGCGCCAGCAGCTTGAAGGAAAATAATTCACCCCTCCACTTT

D gene: .
J gene: TRBJ1-1
clone size: many
V gene: TRBV5-6
CDR3 protein: CASSRPTVNTEAFF
CDR3 DNA: TGTGCCAGCAGCAGACCGACAGTCAACACTGAAGCTTTCTTT

D gene: .
J gene: TRBJ2-5
clone size: .
V gene: TRBV7-2
CDR3 protein: CASTQGIQETQYF
CDR3 DNA: TGTGCCAGCACCCAGGGGATCCAAGAGACCCAGTACTTC

D gene: .
J gene: TRBJ2-2
clone size: .
V gene: TRBV7-3
CDR3 protein: CASSLNPISNTGELFF
CDR3 DNA: TGTGCCAGCAGCTTAAATCCCATTTCGAACACCGGGGAGCTGTTTTTT

D gene: TRBD1
J gene: TRBJ1-2
clone size: .
V gene: TRBV13
CDR3 protein: CASSLGSGQGEGDYGYTF
CDR3 DNA: TGTGCCAGCAGCTTAGGCTCCGGACAGGGTGAAGGGGACTATGGCTACACCTTC

D gene: .
J gene: TRBJ2-5
clone size: many
V gene: TRBV20-1
CDR3 protein: CSARARYETQYF
CDR3 DNA: TGCAGTGCTAGGGCCCGGTATGAGACCCAGTACTTC